This entry lists 21 T cell receptor beta chains sequenced from one sample in a study of blood T cell repertoires in COVID-19. This table comes from immunoSEQ multiplex PCR, and its TCRdb copy is limited to in-frame clones, with some not included. The table shows roughly 250,000 clones, with around 87% occurring only once. The source material was PBMCs or T cells enriched from blood (not recorded which). The source of these receptors is a young woman who had recovered from COVID-19.

The gene calls are TRBV2 and TRBJ1-4; D not resolved. Germline-derived CDR1 and CDR2 are SNHLY and FYNNEI. V was clipped by 2 bases and J by 6 bases, with 10 bases between them. The CDR3 runs to 14 residues. CDR3: CASSELAGDEKLFF. The CDR3 bases are TGTGCCAGCAGTGAACTTGCCGGGGATGAAAAACTGTTTTTT.

The genes are TRBV5-4 and TRBJ2-7; weak D call: TRBD1 (6 bases). CDR3 length: 13 residues. CDR1 is SGHNT and CDR2 is YYREEE in the germline V gene (reference sequence). V was trimmed by 0 bases and J by 6 bases, leaving 10 bases between them. The CDR3 here is CASSLDRVGEQYF. The DNA for the CDR3 is TGTGCCAGCAGCTTGGACAGGGTAGGCGAGCAGTACTTC.

This rearrangement joins TRBV15 to TRBJ2-3, with D perhaps matching TRBD1 (5 bases). The CDR3 length is 15 residues. The germline gives CDR1 LNHNV, CDR2 YYDKDF (reference sequence). The V end lost 0 bases, the J end lost 2 bases, and 9 bases lay between the germline ends. CDR3 loop: CATSRDDSPTDTQYF. CDR3 bases: TGTGCCACCAGCAGAGATGACAGCCCCACAGATACGCAGTATTTT.

The chain has TRBV5-4 and TRBJ2-1; 11 nucleotides agree with TRBD1. Trimming removed 3 bases from V and 7 bases from J; junction bases left unmatched: 9. Germline V gene data show CDR1 as SGHNT and CDR2 as YYREEE (reference sequence). This CDR3 is built from 16 residues. CDR3 bases: TGTGCCAGCAGCTCGGGAAGCCGGGACAGGGGGAATGAGCAGTTCTTC. Translation: CASSSGSRDRGNEQFF.

This rearrangement joins TRBV11-2 to TRBJ1-6, with D hard to call. The CDR3 consists of 13 residues. Germline loops: CDR1 SGHAT, CDR2 FQNNGV. V was clipped by 5 bases and J by 7 bases, with 9 bases between them. The CDR3 spells CASSPMRNSPLHF. The CDR3 region has the DNA TGTGCCAGCAGCCCTATGAGGAATTCACCCCTCCACTTT.

This sequence joins TRBV2 and TRBJ2-3, with 14 bases lining up with TRBD2. The CDR3 extends over 17 amino acids. V lost 4 bases, J lost 2 bases, and 5 bases stayed unmatched. CDR1 is SNHLY and CDR2 is FYNNEI in the germline V gene. The CDR3 DNA sequence: TGTGCCAGCAGTGGAGGGACTAGCGGGGGTTACACAGATACGCAGTATTTT. It encodes CASSGGTSGGYTDTQYF.

The chain combines TRBV5-1 with TRBJ2-7, with 7 bases matching TRBD1. Germline assignment: CDR1 SGHRS and CDR2 YFSETQ. This CDR3 is 14 amino acids long. V gave up 0 bases and J gave up 4 bases; unmatched junction bases: 4. The CDR3 DNA reads as TGCGCCAGCAGCTTGGACAGGGGTGCGTACGAGCAGTACTTC. Protein product: CASSLDRGAYEQYF.

The chain links TRBV18 to TRBJ1-1; no firm D call. Germline V lookup: CDR1 KGHSH, CDR2 LQKENI. V was pared by 8 bases and J by 0 bases, with 16 bases between. The CDR3 has 15 amino acids. In DNA form, the CDR3 reads TGTGCCAGCCCGCCAGGCCGGTCTTTGAACACTGAAGCTTTCTTT. This translates into CASPPGRSLNTEAFF. The full variable domain, with the rest looked up from reference TRBV18 and TRBJ1-1, is NAGVMQNPRHLVRRRGQEARLRCSPMKGHSHVYWYRQLPEEGLKFMVYLQKENIIDESGMPKERFSAEFPKEGPSILRIQQVVRGDSAAYFCASPPGRSLNTEAFFGQGTRLTVV.

The rearrangement joins TRBV6-1 to TRBJ1-2, with D maybe TRBD1 (6 bases). V was cut by 0 bases and J by 5 bases, with 10 bases left in between. The CDR3 runs 14 residues. Germline loops: CDR1 MNHNS, CDR2 SASEGT. CDR3 bases: TGTGCCAGCAGTGAAGCCAGGGGAGTTTATGGCTACACCTTC. It translates to CASSEARGVYGYTF.

The chain joins TRBV28 to TRBJ2-1; a possible D gene is TRBD2 (5 bases). Deletions cut 3 bases from V and 0 bases from J, with 9 bases between. The length of the CDR3 is 15 residues. Germline V CDR1 and CDR2: MDHEN, SYDVKM. DNA of the CDR3: TGTGCCAGCAGTTTCCTAGGGAGCTCCTACAATGAGCAGTTCTTC. Translated, it gives CASSFLGSSYNEQFF.

The chain couples TRBV5-1 to TRBJ2-7; D is unresolved. The CDR3 is 14 amino acids. V dropped 5 bases and J dropped 0 bases, with 12 bases sitting between them. Germline loops: CDR1 SGHRS, CDR2 YFSETQ. CDR3 sequence reads: CASSAASSSYEQYF. For the CDR3, the DNA is TGCGCCAGCAGTGCGGCGAGTAGCTCCTACGAGCAGTACTTC.

The rearrangement links TRBV5-4 to TRBJ1-5; no definite D call. Germline CDR1 and CDR2: SGHNT and YYREEE (reference sequence). V was shortened by 4 bases and J by 1 base, with 9 bases between the two germline ends. This CDR3 has 14 residues. The CDR3 sequence: CASSLDGSNQPQHF. The CDR3 nucleotides are TGTGCCAGCAGCCTCGACGGGAGCAATCAGCCCCAGCATTTT.

The chain has TRBV29-1 and TRBJ1-1, with TRBD1 matching over 8 bases. Germline loops: CDR1 SQVTM, CDR2 ANQGSEA. The CDR3 runs to 10 residues. The V gene end was trimmed by 5 bases and the J gene end by 11 bases; junction bases not matched to a gene: 4. CDR3 protein: CSVFRGQAFF. The CDR3 coding sequence is TGCAGCGTTTTCAGGGGGCAGGCTTTCTTT.

The chain uses TRBV5-1 and TRBJ1-1, with 10 bases lining up with TRBD1. The CDR3 length is 14 residues. Trimming cost V 8 bases and J 1 base; bases outside gene matches: 5. The germline V gene has CDR1 SGHRS and CDR2 YFSETQ. CDR3 in amino acids: CASTGDRGNTEAFF. CDR3 nucleotides: TGCGCCAGTACCGGGGACAGGGGGAACACTGAAGCTTTCTTT.

The chain is built from TRBV11-3 and TRBJ2-1, with 10 nucleotides matching TRBD1. With 4 bases clipped from V and 4 bases from J, the junction kept 4 bases outside the gene matches. Per the germline V gene, CDR1 is SGHNT and CDR2 is YENEEA. CDR3 length equals 15 residues. The CDR3 sequence is CASSSGTGDYNEQFF. Written as DNA, the CDR3 is TGTGCCAGCAGCTCCGGGACAGGGGATTACAATGAGCAGTTCTTC. Full variable domain (remainder filled in from reference TRBV11-3 and TRBJ2-1): EAGVVQSPRYKIIEKKQPVAFWCNPISGHNTLYWYLQNLGQGPELLIRYENEEAVDDSQLPKDRFSAERLKGVDSTLKIQPAELGDSAVYLCASSSGTGDYNEQFFGPGTRLTVL.

This rearrangement joins TRBV20-1 to TRBJ2-1; D not resolved. CDR3 length: 11 residues. From germline, CDR1 is DFQATT and CDR2 SNEGSKA (reference sequence). The V gene lost 2 bases and the J gene lost 12 bases, with 11 bases spanning the gap. The CDR3 region is CSARPSVGQFF. Written as DNA, the CDR3 is TGCAGTGCTAGACCCTCTGTCGGGCAGTTCTTC.

The chain employs TRBV10-3 and TRBJ2-7, with a weak D call TRBD2 (6 bases). Trimming removed 0 bases from V and 1 base from J, with 10 bases in between. The CDR3 runs 15 residues. Germline-derived CDR1 and CDR2 are ENHRY and SYGVKD. DNA of the CDR3: TGTGCCATCAGTGAGTCTGGGACTCCTTCCTACGAGCAGTACTTC. It specifies CAISESGTPSYEQYF.

The J gene is TRBJ1-2, the V gene TRBV3-1 (or the pseudogene TRBV3-2), with 10 bases identical to TRBD1. This CDR3 is built from 14 residues. V shed 10 bases, J shed 0 bases, and the junction held 5 bases outside the gene matches. Germline V lookup: CDR1 LGHDT, CDR2 YNNKEL (reference sequence). CDR3 nucleotide sequence: TGTGCCACCTGGGACAGGGGAGCTAACTATGGCTACACCTTC. Protein sequence: CATWDRGANYGYTF.

This sequence joins TRBV4-1 and TRBJ1-2, with 7 nucleotides matching TRBD1. The trim removed 2 bases at V and 4 bases at J, leaving 10 bases unmatched. The CDR3 is 16 residues long. Germline assignment: CDR1 MGHRA and CDR2 YSYEKL. CDR3 protein: CASSQPGRGLGYGYTF. The CDR3 DNA reads TGCGCCAGCAGCCAACCCGGTAGGGGGCTCGGCTATGGCTACACCTTC.

The rearrangement uses TRBV5-6 and TRBJ2-2; 10 bases map to TRBD2. Germline assignment: CDR1 SGHDT and CDR2 YYEEEE. The J segment lost 1 base and the V segment lost 5 bases, leaving 5 bases of the junction unmatched. The CDR3 is 16 amino acids. CDR3 DNA sequence: TGTGCCAGCAGTTTCTCTAGCGGGGGGAACACCGGGGAGCTGTTTTTT. This gives the protein CASSFSSGGNTGELFF.

The chain has TRBV4-1 and TRBJ2-5; D remains unclear. With 0 bases removed from V and 4 bases from J, the gap between germline ends came to 6 bases. This CDR3 has 13 amino acids. Germline CDR1 MGHRA, CDR2 YSYEKL. Here the CDR3 DNA reads TGCGCCAGCAGCCAAGACTGGAGAGAGACCCAGTACTTC. Its translation is CASSQDWRETQYF.